The T cell receptor (beta chain) under discussion was sequenced for a study of blood T cell repertoires in COVID-19. Authors' processing steps: Quantification of nucleated cells was approximated via reference gene primer amplification. Sequencing was performed with immunoSEQ multiplex PCR; in TCRdb, only in-frame clones are kept and a portion is missing. The D gene and trimming were derived from the DNA, and the V and J assignments and clone size from that table. Of some 220,000 clones listed, around 85% are singletons. This CDR3 contains 12 residues. Per the germline V gene, CDR1 is SGHKS and CDR2 is YYEKEE (reference sequence). The germline V and J ends were trimmed by 0 bases and 8 bases, with 8 bases remaining between them.

The source material was peripheral blood. The chain recombines TRBV5-5 with TRBJ1-1; no clear D gene. The clonotype originates from a woman in her 70s with COVID-19, enrolled during active disease. The CDR3 region is CASSLVPQEAFF. The DNA for the CDR3 is TGTGCCAGCAGCTTGGTTCCCCAAGAAGCTTTCTTT.